These T cell receptor beta chains were read from a single sample in a study of beta chain features in type 1 diabetes. Only in-frame clones appear in the TCRdb table, and some are missing; sequencing was by immunoSEQ multiplex PCR. The profile shows under 950,000 clones, 15% to 20% of them singletons. Sequenced input: naive CD4+ T cells from blood. These receptors were taken from a woman in her late teens or twenties in good health. The CDR3 runs from the conserved cysteine through the conserved F or W. D genes are given only for firm matches. Not every row has a clone size; where given, it reads once, few, many or a size class.

TRBV7-6	few	-	TRBJ2-1	CASSKRNYDEQFF	TGTGCCAGCAGCAAGCGGAACTACGATGAGCAGTTCTTC
TRBV9	few	-	TRBJ2-7	CASSVTAWNEQYF	TGTGCCAGCAGCGTAACGGCTTGGAACGAGCAGTACTTC
TRBV28	-	-	TRBJ2-1	CASSTPFTGSSYNEQFF	TGTGCCAGCAGTACCCCTTTTACCGGGAGCTCCTACAATGAGCAGTTCTTC
TRBV5-6	-	-	TRBJ2-1	CASSLDGTSYNEQFF	TGTGCCAGCAGCCTGGACGGGACGTCCTACAATGAGCAGTTCTTC
TRBV6-5	-	TRBD1	TRBJ1-1	CASSLTGTNTEAFF	TGTGCCAGCAGTCTGACAGGGACGAACACTGAAGCTTTCTTT
TRBV5-1	-	TRBD2	TRBJ2-3	CASSPIAGGKADTQYF	TGCGCCAGCAGCCCGATAGCGGGAGGGAAGGCAGATACGCAGTATTTT
TRBV7-2	-	-	TRBJ2-6	CASSQTGEGANVLTF	TGTGCCAGCAGCCAGACTGGGGAGGGGGCCAACGTCCTGACTTTC
TRBV7-2	-	TRBD2	TRBJ2-5	CASSRTSGGGGRETQYF	TGTGCCAGCAGCCGGACTAGCGGGGGCGGCGGCAGGGAGACCCAGTACTTC
TRBV18	-	-	TRBJ2-1	CASSPLNAQYEQFF	TGTGCCAGCTCACCACTGAATGCTCAATATGAGCAGTTCTTC
TRBV5-1	few	-	TRBJ2-1	CASSLLFDEQFF	TGCGCCAGCAGCTTGCTATTCGATGAGCAGTTCTTC